This TCR beta chain was recovered during a study of T cell clones after liver transplantation. On the study more broadly: Pre-transplant mixed lymphocyte reactions yielded third-party-reactive TCRbeta sequences as comparators for graft-donor-reactive sequences.

Produced via immunoSEQ multiplex PCR; TCRdb's table is partial and in-frame only. The table records about 120,000 clones, just over 90% of them present only once. The CDR3 totals 12 residues. The V gene lost 3 bases and the J gene lost 5 bases, with 11 bases spanning the gap. The germline gives CDR1 SQVTM, CDR2 ANQGSEA. The chain couples TRBV29-1 to TRBJ2-7, with TRBD2 as a possible D gene (5 bases). This specimen was CD4+ T cells from blood, taken 12 months after liver transplant. The receptor comes from a human patient who received a liver transplant. The T cells may partly be graft donor cells. The CDR3 spells CSVDGIGNEQYF. DNA for the CDR3: TGCAGCGTTGACGGGATCGGGAACGAGCAGTACTTC.